This TCR beta chain was sequenced during a study of cytomegalovirus exposure and HLA in healthy donors. Findings and limits, study-wide: The investigators catalogued 150 or so TCR beta chains as cytomegalovirus-associated.

This clone was seen a few times. The antigen is not known. The CDR3 extends over 18 amino acids. Germline CDR1 and CDR2: KGHSH and LQKENI. The germline V and J ends were trimmed by 4 bases and 0 bases, with 20 bases remaining between them. PCR employed 60 Vbeta and 13 Jbeta primers. Data came from immunoSEQ multiplex PCR; TCRdb stores just in-frame clones and leaves some out. Altogether over 150,000 clones are present, about 79% being singletons, with the ten largest covering roughly 0.1%. This chain uses TRBV18 with TRBJ2-3; D is perhaps TRBD2 (6 bases). Sample: PBMCs. This TCR derives from a boy between 2 and 10 years old in good health and CMV-seronegative. CDR3 protein: CASSLRMTPGGSTDTQYF. The CDR3 DNA is TGTGCCAGCTCACTTAGAATGACTCCCGGGGGAAGCACAGATACGCAGTATTTT.